This T cell receptor (beta chain) was documented in a study of T cell repertoires in aging, cancer and after chemotherapy. A mixed TRB-A/B primer pool amplified rearranged TRB by multiplex touch-down PCR. Using its own MiXCR run on the multiplex PCR reads, TCRdb lists one record per CDR3 protein. The profile shows over 2,000 distinct CDR3 sequences, 51% of them singletons. TCR beta rearrangements were amplified from peripheral blood genomic DNA. From germline, CDR1 is LNHNV and CDR2 YYDKDF (reference sequence). This CDR3 has 14 residues. The V gene lost 1 base and the J gene lost 3 bases, with 7 bases spanning the gap.

This TCR was recovered from a human donor with a blood cancer. Sequencing was performed on blood. This chain uses TRBV15 with TRBJ1-5; no clear D gene. The CDR3 coding sequence is TGTGCCACCAGCAGAGGCAGGTCCAATCAGCCCCAGCATTTT. It yields the protein CATSRGRSNQPQHF.